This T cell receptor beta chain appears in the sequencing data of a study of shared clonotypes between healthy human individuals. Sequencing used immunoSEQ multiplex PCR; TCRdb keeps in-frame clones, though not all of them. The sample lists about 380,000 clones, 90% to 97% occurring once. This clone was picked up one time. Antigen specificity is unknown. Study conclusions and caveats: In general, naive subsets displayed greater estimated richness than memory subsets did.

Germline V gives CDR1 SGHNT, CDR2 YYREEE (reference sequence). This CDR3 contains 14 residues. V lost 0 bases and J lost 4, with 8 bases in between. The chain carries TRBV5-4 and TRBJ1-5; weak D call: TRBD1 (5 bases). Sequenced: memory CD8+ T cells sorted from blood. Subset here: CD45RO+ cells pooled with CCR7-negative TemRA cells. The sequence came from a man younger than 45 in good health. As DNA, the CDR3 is TGTGCCAGCAGCTTGGCAGGACAAAATCAGCCCCAGCATTTT. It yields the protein CASSLAGQNQPQHF.